Listed here are 22 T cell receptor beta chains from one sample, sequenced in a study of tumor-infiltrating lymphocytes in oesophageal squamous cell carcinoma (dated by TCRdb to the mid-2010s). To prepare the library, PCR was applied. TCRdb lists the instrument as Illumina HiSeq 2000. TCRdb took the public reads, trimmed them with fastp at Q25, ran MiXCR for clone calling and kept in-frame beta chains. One record per CDR3 amino acid sequence lists the most common genes and DNA. The sample yields approximately 18,000 distinct CDR3 sequences; 40% to 55% were counted once. 23% of the sample comes from the top ten. Sequencing was carried out using esophageal tumor tissue. These receptor sequences come from a male donor with esophageal squamous cell carcinoma.

In its sample, this clonotype was seen many times. V gene TRBV6-1 combines with J gene TRBJ2-1, with 7 bases aligning to TRBD1. The length of the CDR3 is 15 residues. CDR1 and CDR2 from the germline V gene are MNHNS and SASEGT. V lost 11 bases, J lost 4 bases, and 14 bases stayed unmatched. The CDR3 DNA reads as TGTGCCGGGAAACGAGACAGGGAAGATTACAATGAGCAGTTCTTC. Translated, it gives CAGKRDREDYNEQFF.

The chain is built from TRBV6-6 and TRBJ2-4, with 9 positions matching TRBD2. The CDR3 contains 15 residues. V lost 5 bases and J lost 8; bases outside the gene matches: 10. The germline V gene has CDR1 MNHNY and CDR2 SVGAGI (reference sequence). The CDR3 DNA reads TGTGCCAGCAGTGTTAGCGGGGGTGGGGGTGACATTCAGTACTTC. Amino acid sequence: CASSVSGGGGDIQYF.

The genes are TRBV7-8 and TRBJ2-5, with 8 bases lining up with TRBD1. Per the germline V gene, CDR1 is SGHVS and CDR2 is FQNEAQ. The CDR3 spans 16 residues. V was pared by 5 bases and J by 13 bases, with 21 bases of the junction left unmatched. The CDR3 sequence is CASSRRGQANTGELYF. CDR3 nucleotides: TGTGCCAGCAGCCGACGGGGACAGGCGAACACCGGGGAGCTGTACTTC. Full variable domain (outside the CDR3, taken from reference TRBV7-8 and TRBJ2-5): GAGVSQSPRYKVAKRGQDVALRCDPISGHVSLFWYQQALGQGPEFLTYFQNEAQLDKSGLPSDRFFAERPEGSVSTLKIQRTQQEDSAVYLCASSRRGQANTGELYFGPGTRLLVL.

This chain connects TRBV19 to TRBJ2-2; D uncertain. Germline values: CDR1 LNHDA, CDR2 SQIVND (reference sequence). Trimming removed 6 bases from V and 8 bases from J, with 10 bases in between. The CDR3 length is 12 residues. CDR3 protein: CASSVPAGELFF. For the CDR3, the DNA is TGTGCCAGTAGCGTACCCGCGGGGGAGCTGTTTTTT.

The chain employs TRBV11-2 and TRBJ2-3; 9 bases agree with TRBD2. The J call may be incorrect, as the DNA end agrees better with TRBJ2-5. CDR1 is SGHAT and CDR2 is FQNNGV in the germline V gene. This CDR3 spans 15 amino acids. The CDR3 loop is CASSLQTSGQETQYF. The CDR3 nucleotides are TGTGCCAGCAGCCTCCAGACTAGCGGCCAAGAGACCCAGTACTTC.

The chain links TRBV18 to TRBJ2-6, with D possibly TRBD1 on 6 matching bases. Trimming stripped 0 bases from V and 1 base from J, with 7 bases between. Germline loops: CDR1 KGHSH, CDR2 LQKENI. This CDR3 is built from 16 residues. This CDR3 reads CASSPPGASGANVLTF. CDR3 nucleotide sequence: TGTGCCAGCTCACCACCGGGGGCATCTGGGGCCAACGTCCTGACTTTC.

This clonotype rates as medium-sized. The chain recombines TRBV7-2 with TRBJ2-3; D is possibly TRBD1 (6 bases). The CDR3 has 16 residues. Germline V gene data show CDR1 as SGHTA and CDR2 as FQGNSA. Trimming shortened V by 2 bases and J by 3 bases, and 15 bases separated the two germline ends. The CDR3 here is CASSLLPGVGTDTQYF. The CDR3 DNA follows: TGTGCCAGCAGCTTACTCCCAGGGGTCGGTACAGATACGCAGTATTTT.

The gene calls are TRBV10-1 and TRBJ2-1; TRBD1 aligns across 7 bases. Germline CDR1 reads WNHNN; CDR2 reads SYGVQD (reference sequence). The V segment lost 5 bases and the J segment 4 bases; nucleotides outside the gene matches: 5. The CDR3 sequence is 14 residues long. CDR3 region: CASSTADRYNEQFF. The CDR3, as DNA: TGCGCCAGCAGTACGGCGGACAGGTACAATGAGCAGTTCTTC.

CDR3 protein: CASSPPGLAPREQYF. Here the CDR3 DNA reads TGTGCCAGCTCACCACCAGGACTAGCACCCCGGGAGCAGTACTTC. The genes are TRBV18 and TRBJ2-7; 8 bases are a match to TRBD2. The germline CDR1 and CDR2 sequences are KGHSH and LQKENI. The CDR3 spans 15 residues. Trimming at V came to 0 bases and at J to 7 bases, leaving 8 bases not matched to a gene. Filled out from reference TRBV18 and TRBJ2-7, the complete variable domain reads NAGVMQNPRHLVRRRGQEARLRCSPMKGHSHVYWYRQLPEEGLKFMVYLQKENIIDESGMPKERFSAEFPKEGPSILRIQQVVRGDSAAYFCASSPPGLAPREQYFGPGTRLTVT.

Comments on this clonotype: As the CDR3 is not closed by the conserved phenylalanine or tryptophan, this likely results from a read error. The DNA is left out, because the CDR3 cannot be placed on it with certainty; the CDR3 is given as TCRdb lists it. This chain uses TRBV6-1 with TRBJ2-6; the DNA was not used to check the table's D call, TRBD1. The CDR3 spans 17 amino acids, including both terminal residues. Per the germline V gene, CDR1 is MNHNS and CDR2 is SASEGT. This CDR3 reads CASSEPGRSYNEQFFGA.

As concerns this clonotype: Here the CDR3 omits its conserved ending phenylalanine or tryptophan, so a read error is the likely source. Because the CDR3's place on the DNA is in doubt, the DNA is left out and the CDR3 is given as listed by TCRdb. This chain connects TRBV7-2 to TRBJ2-6; TRBD2, the D gene given by the table, was not confirmed from the DNA. Germline assignment: CDR1 SGHTA and CDR2 FQGNSA. The CDR3 length is 17 residues, termini included. This CDR3 is CASRPDSAETRDPVLRR.

This clonotype is termed medium-sized. The V and J genes are TRBV28 and TRBJ2-6, with 8 bases identical to TRBD1. The CDR3 spans 15 residues. Germline CDR1 reads MDHEN; CDR2 reads SYDVKM. V was pared by 6 bases and J by 4 bases, with 5 bases of the junction left unmatched. In nucleotides, the CDR3 is TGTGCCAGCAGCTCAGGGGGCTCAGGGGCCAACGTCCTGACTTTC. Translating it yields CASSSGGSGANVLTF.

The table lists this clonotype with many counts. The chain carries TRBV7-9 and TRBJ2-7; TRBD2 matches at 7 bases. The end of the DNA fits TRBJ2-5 better, so the J call may be wrong. CDR3 length: 15 amino acids. CDR1 SEHNR and CDR2 FQNEAQ come from the germline V gene (reference sequence). CDR3 DNA sequence: TGTGCCAGCAGCTTTCGGCGGGGGAGTCAAGAGACCCAGTACTTC. Protein sequence: CASSFRRGSQETQYF.

This chain links TRBV5-1 with TRBJ1-2; 8 nucleotides match TRBD2. Judging by the DNA end, TRBJ2-1 fits better; the J call may be wrong. The CDR3 has 16 residues. Looked up from germline, CDR1 is SGHRS and CDR2 is YFSETQ. CDR3 nucleotides: TGCGCCAGCAGCTTGGAGCACGCCGGGAGGGCCTATGAGCAGTTCTTC. It specifies CASSLEHAGRAYEQFF.

The CDR3 DNA reads TGTGCCATAGAGGGTCGTGGAGAGACCCAGTACTTC. The encoded protein is CAIEGRGETQYF. The V and J genes are TRBV7-4 and TRBJ2-5; tentative D call: TRBD2 (5 bases). Trimming removed 10 bases at V and 4 bases at J, with 13 bases between. Germline CDR1 SGHVT, CDR2 SQSDAQ. The CDR3 consists of 12 residues.

The gene calls are TRBV6-6 and TRBJ2-5; D perhaps matches TRBD1 (6 bases). The DNA end lines up better with TRBJ2-1; the J call may be wrong. CDR3 size: 15 residues. Germline assignment: CDR1 MNHNY and CDR2 SVGAGI (reference sequence). The CDR3 DNA is TGTGCCAGCAGTTACTCGGACAGATTTAACAATGAGCAGTTCTTC. This codes for CASSYSDRFNNEQFF.

The rearrangement links TRBV6-2 or TRBV6-3 to TRBJ2-3, with 11 bases fitting TRBD1. V lost 2 bases to trimming and J lost 4 bases; unmatched junction nucleotides: 5. CDR1 MNHEY and CDR2 SVGEGT come from the germline V gene. The CDR3 contains 16 residues. CDR3: CASSYGDRGYADTQYF. CDR3 coding DNA: TGTGCCAGCAGTTACGGGGACAGGGGGTACGCAGATACGCAGTATTTT.

The rearrangement joins TRBV10-3 to TRBJ1-2; D call uncertain. The CDR3 consists of 15 residues. Germline V gene data show CDR1 as ENHRY and CDR2 as SYGVKD. The V end was cut by 3 bases, the J end by 0 bases, with 11 bases between. CDR3 nucleotides: TGTGCCATCAGTGACCAGCTCCCAGCTAACTATGGCTACACCTTC. Translated: CAISDQLPANYGYTF.

V and J are TRBV27 and TRBJ1-1, with D perhaps TRBD1 (6 bases). V lost 1 base and J lost 5, with 11 bases in between. CDR1 is MNHEY, CDR2 SMNVEV, per germline (reference sequence). CDR3 length: 14 amino acids. CDR3 sequence: CASSLFPQGTEAFF. CDR3 sequence (DNA): TGTGCCAGCAGTTTATTCCCACAGGGAACTGAAGCTTTCTTT.

V usage is TRBV7-2 and J usage is TRBJ2-4; D gene uncertain. Gene TRBJ2-7 matches the end of the DNA better, so the J call may be wrong. This CDR3 has 13 residues. Germline CDR1 SGHTA, CDR2 FQGNSA. As DNA, the CDR3 is TGTGCCAGCAACCCCGGACGGTCCTACGAGCAGTACTTC. Its protein product is CASNPGRSYEQYF.

The chain uses TRBV7-2 and TRBJ2-4, with D perhaps TRBD2 (6 bases). With 1 base removed from V and 6 bases from J, the gap between germline ends came to 16 bases. In germline, CDR1 is SGHTA, CDR2 FQGNSA. CDR3 length equals 16 residues. CDR3 nucleotide sequence: TGTGCCAGCAGCTTAGGTGGAGGGGTGTCCGGAAACATTCAGTACTTC. This encodes CASSLGGGVSGNIQYF.

By its share, this clonotype is medium-sized. CDR3 DNA: TGTGCCAGCAGCTTAGGCAATTTCGACGAGCAGTACTTC. Translating it yields CASSLGNFDEQYF. The chain links TRBV7-2 to TRBJ2-7; no firm D call. This CDR3 has 13 amino acids. V was trimmed by 1 base and J by 5 bases, leaving 9 bases between them. Germline V gives CDR1 SGHTA, CDR2 FQGNSA. Full variable domain (missing parts from reference TRBV7-2 and TRBJ2-7): GAGVSQSPSNKVTEKGKDVELRCDPISGHTALYWYRQSLGQGLEFLIYFQGNSAPDKSGLPSDRFSAERTGGSVSTLTIQRTQQEDSAVYLCASSLGNFDEQYFGPGTRLTVT.